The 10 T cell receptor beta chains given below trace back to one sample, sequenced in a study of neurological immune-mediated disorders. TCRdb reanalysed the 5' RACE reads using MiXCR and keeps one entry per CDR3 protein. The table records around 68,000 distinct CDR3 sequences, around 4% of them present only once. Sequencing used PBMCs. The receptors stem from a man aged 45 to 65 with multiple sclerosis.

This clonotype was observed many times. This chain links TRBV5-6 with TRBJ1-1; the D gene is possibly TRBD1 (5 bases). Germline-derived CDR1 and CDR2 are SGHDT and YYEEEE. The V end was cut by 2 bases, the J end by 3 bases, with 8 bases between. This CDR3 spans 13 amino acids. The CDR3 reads CASSLGRDTEAFF. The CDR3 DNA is TGTGCCAGCAGCTTAGGCAGGGACACTGAAGCTTTCTTT.

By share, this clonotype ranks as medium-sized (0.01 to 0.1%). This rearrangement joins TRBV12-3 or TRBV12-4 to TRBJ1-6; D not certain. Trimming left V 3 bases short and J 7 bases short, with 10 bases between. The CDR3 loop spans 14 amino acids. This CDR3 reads CASSFGVNNSPLHF. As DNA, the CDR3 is TGTGCCAGCAGTTTTGGGGTTAACAATTCACCCCTCCACTTT.

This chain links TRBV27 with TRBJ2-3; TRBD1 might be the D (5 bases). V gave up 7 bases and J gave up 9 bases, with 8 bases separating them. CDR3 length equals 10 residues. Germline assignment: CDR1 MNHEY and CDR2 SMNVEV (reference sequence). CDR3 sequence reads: CASKGITQYF. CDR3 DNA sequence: TGTGCCAGCAAGGGGATAACGCAGTATTTT.

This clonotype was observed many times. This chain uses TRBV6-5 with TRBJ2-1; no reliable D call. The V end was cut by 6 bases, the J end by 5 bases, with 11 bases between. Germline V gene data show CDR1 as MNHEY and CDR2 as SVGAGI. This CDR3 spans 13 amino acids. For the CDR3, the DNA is TGTGCCAGCAGCCGTGACGAGGACAATGAGCAGTTCTTC. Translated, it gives CASSRDEDNEQFF.

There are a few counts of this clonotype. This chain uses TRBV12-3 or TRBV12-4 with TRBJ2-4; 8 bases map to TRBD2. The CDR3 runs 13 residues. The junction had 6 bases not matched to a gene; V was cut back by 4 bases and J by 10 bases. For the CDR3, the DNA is TGTGCCAGCAGTTCGGGGGGGGATGAAATTCAGTACTTC. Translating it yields CASSSGGDEIQYF.

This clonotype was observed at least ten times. The CDR3 nucleotides read TGTGCCAGCAGGATACCGGGCCAAGGCAATGAGCAGTTCTTC. It yields the protein CASRIPGQGNEQFF. V and J are TRBV7-9 and TRBJ2-1; D gene unclear. V was shortened by 6 bases and J by 6 bases, with 15 bases between the two germline ends. This CDR3 contains 14 residues. Germline values: CDR1 SEHNR, CDR2 FQNEAQ (reference sequence).

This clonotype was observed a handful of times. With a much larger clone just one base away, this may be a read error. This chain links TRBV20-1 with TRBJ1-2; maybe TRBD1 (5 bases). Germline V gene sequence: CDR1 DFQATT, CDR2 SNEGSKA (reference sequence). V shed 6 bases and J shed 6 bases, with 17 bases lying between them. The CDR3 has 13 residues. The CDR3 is CSALPGKGHGYTF. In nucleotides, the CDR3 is TGCAGTGCACTACCGGGAAAGGGGCATGGCTACACCTTC.

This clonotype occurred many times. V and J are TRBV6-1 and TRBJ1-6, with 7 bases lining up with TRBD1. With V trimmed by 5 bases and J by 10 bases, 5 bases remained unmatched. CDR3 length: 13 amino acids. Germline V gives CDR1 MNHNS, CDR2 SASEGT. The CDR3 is CASSKDRDSPLHF. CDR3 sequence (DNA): TGTGCCAGCAGTAAAGACAGGGACTCACCCCTCCACTTT.

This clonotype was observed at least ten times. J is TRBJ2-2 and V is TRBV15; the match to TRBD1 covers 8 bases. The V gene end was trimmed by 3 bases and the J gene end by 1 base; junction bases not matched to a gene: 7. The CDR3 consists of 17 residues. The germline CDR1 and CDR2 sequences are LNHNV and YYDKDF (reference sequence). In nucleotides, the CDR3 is TGTGCCACCAGCAGGGGAACCGGGACAGGGAACACCGGGGAGCTGTTTTTT. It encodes CATSRGTGTGNTGELFF.

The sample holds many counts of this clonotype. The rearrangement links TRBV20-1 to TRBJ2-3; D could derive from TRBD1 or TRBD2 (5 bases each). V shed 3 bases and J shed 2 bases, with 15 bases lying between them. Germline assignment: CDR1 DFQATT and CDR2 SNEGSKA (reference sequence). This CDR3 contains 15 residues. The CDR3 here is CSASWALGTTDTQYF. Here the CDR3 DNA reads TGCAGTGCTAGTTGGGCACTGGGGACCACAGATACGCAGTATTTT.